This T cell receptor beta chain was captured in a study of response to subunit inactivated influenza vaccine. Findings and caveats of the study: That few new T cells are recruited by each seasonal influenza vaccination was the authors' suggestion.

J lost 2 bases, V lost 6 bases, and 5 bases had no gene match. The length of the CDR3 is 14 residues. This clonotype showed up just a few times. Its antigen is undetermined. One entry per CDR3 protein results from TCRdb running MiXCR on the RT-PCR reads. The sample records about 520,000 distinct CDR3 sequences, about 25% being singletons. This sequence joins TRBV12-3 or TRBV12-4 and TRBJ2-3; 7 nucleotides agree with TRBD1. The sample in question was CD4+ T cells sorted from PBMCs, obtained 5 to 6 days after vaccination. The receptor's source is a man aged 45-65 years who received an inactivated influenza vaccine. The DNA for the CDR3 is TGTGCCAGCAGACCCACAGGGGTCACAGATACGCAGTATTTT. Amino acids: CASRPTGVTDTQYF.